These 23 T cell receptor beta chains came from one sample sequenced in a study of OX40 agonist ivuxolimab in advanced cancers. The method was immunoSEQ multiplex PCR; TCRdb's version includes in-frame clones alone and lacks a portion of them. The data hold approximately 61,000 clones, with about 89% observed a single time. Material: CD4+ or CD8+ T cells sorted from blood, obtained in a trial of the OX40 agonist ivuxolimab. The receptors were sampled from an adult with an advanced solid tumor such as melanoma, head and neck, liver or kidney cancer.

The chain combines TRBV5-1 with TRBJ2-7, with D perhaps given as TRBD1 or TRBD2 (5 bases each). Germline CDR1 reads SGHRS; CDR2 reads YFSETQ. The CDR3 covers 15 residues. V was cut by 5 bases and J by 2 bases, with 17 bases left in between. The CDR3 DNA follows: TGCGCCAGCAGATTTTACGGGGCCGAACCCTACGAGCAGTACTTC. Its protein is CASRFYGAEPYEQYF.

The rearrangement links TRBV5-6 to TRBJ2-7; no clear D gene. CDR1 is SGHDT and CDR2 is YYEEEE in the germline V gene. CDR3 length: 13 amino acids. Trimming took 1 base from V and 2 from J, leaving 7 bases between them. The CDR3: CASSLSGPYEQYF. DNA for the CDR3: TGTGCCAGCAGCTTGTCAGGACCCTACGAGCAGTACTTC.

The chain links TRBV6-1 to TRBJ2-2, with D unresolved. V lost 4 bases and J lost 6, with 3 bases in between. Germline V gives CDR1 MNHNS, CDR2 SASEGT. This CDR3 comprises 11 residues. CDR3 amino acids: CASSVSGELFF. CDR3 sequence (DNA): TGTGCCAGCAGTGTATCCGGGGAGCTGTTTTTT.

The chain joins TRBV19 to TRBJ2-1, with D perhaps TRBD2 (5 bases). Deletions cut 7 bases from V and 5 bases from J, with 9 bases between. Germline assignment: CDR1 LNHDA and CDR2 SQIVND (reference sequence). The CDR3 is 12 residues long. The CDR3 bases are TGTGCCAGTACCCCCGGGAACAATGAGCAGTTCTTC. It encodes CASTPGNNEQFF.

The J gene is TRBJ2-3, the V gene TRBV4-1; D not resolved. The CDR3 extends over 16 amino acids. With 3 bases removed from V and 2 bases from J, the gap between germline ends came to 15 bases. CDR1 MGHRA and CDR2 YSYEKL come from the germline V gene. CDR3 protein: CASSQYSPPPTDTQYF. DNA of the CDR3: TGCGCCAGCAGCCAGTACAGTCCACCCCCCACAGATACGCAGTATTTT.

The chain employs TRBV29-1 and TRBJ1-2, with D maybe TRBD1 (5 bases). This CDR3 is built from 13 residues. Trimming took 1 base from V and 4 from J, leaving 10 bases between them. In germline, CDR1 is SQVTM, CDR2 ANQGSEA. CDR3 loop: CSVEGGEIYGYTF. DNA for the CDR3: TGCAGCGTTGAAGGGGGGGAAATCTATGGCTACACCTTC.

This clone was seen just once. V and J are TRBV9 and TRBJ1-1; 8 bases line up with TRBD1. CDR1 and CDR2 from the germline V gene are SGDLS and YYNGEE. J gave up 10 bases and V 4 bases, and 12 bases lay outside the gene matches. This CDR3 has 14 residues. CDR3 protein: CASSIDGQGEGAFF. In nucleotides, the CDR3 is TGTGCCAGCAGCATAGACGGACAGGGTGAGGGAGCTTTCTTT.

The chain recombines TRBV6-5 with TRBJ1-6; D remains unclear. V lost 0 bases, J lost 10 bases, and 4 bases lay in between. The CDR3 extends over 12 amino acids. Germline CDR1 is MNHEY and CDR2 is SVGAGI. CDR3 residues: CASSYSNSPLHF. In DNA form, the CDR3 reads TGTGCCAGCAGTTACTCGAACTCACCCCTCCACTTT.

This chain connects TRBV6-5 to TRBJ1-1; the match to TRBD1 covers 7 bases. CDR3 length equals 13 residues. The germline CDR1 and CDR2 sequences are MNHEY and SVGAGI. V shed 6 bases, J shed 5 bases, and the junction held 6 bases outside the gene matches. The CDR3 loop reads CASRPGGWTEAFF. In DNA form, the CDR3 reads TGTGCCAGCAGACCAGGGGGGTGGACTGAAGCTTTCTTT.

This rearrangement joins TRBV25-1 to TRBJ2-5; 11 bases map to TRBD2. The CDR3 runs 15 residues. After removal of 1 base from V and 9 bases from J, the junction contained 7 bases not matched to a gene. CDR1 and CDR2 from the germline V gene are MGHDK and SYGVNS. CDR3: CASSEFGSGGAAQYF. The CDR3 DNA follows: TGTGCCAGCAGTGAATTCGGTAGCGGGGGGGCAGCCCAGTACTTC. The whole variable domain, filled in from reference TRBV25-1 and TRBJ2-5, reads EADIYQTPRYLVIGTGKKITLECSQTMGHDKMYWYQQDPGMELHLIHYSYGVNSTEKGDLSSESTVSRIRTEHFPLTLESARPSHTSQYLCASSEFGSGGAAQYFGPGTRLLVL.

The chain carries TRBV29-1 and TRBJ1-5, with 9 bases fitting TRBD1. V was clipped by 4 bases and J by 5 bases; unmatched bases: 3. The CDR3 spans 13 residues. Germline CDR1 reads SQVTM; CDR2 reads ANQGSEA. The CDR3 protein is CSVGTGDYQPQHF. CDR3 DNA sequence: TGCAGCGTTGGGACAGGGGATTATCAGCCCCAGCATTTT.

This chain joins TRBV4-1 and TRBJ2-5; 10 bases map to TRBD1. The CDR3 extends over 15 amino acids. V gave up 2 bases and J gave up 5 bases; unmatched junction bases: 5. CDR1 is MGHRA and CDR2 is YSYEKL in the germline V gene. The CDR3 DNA is TGCGCCAGCAGCCAAACGACAGGGGGCAGGGAGACCCAGTACTTC. Translation gives CASSQTTGGRETQYF.

The V gene is TRBV29-1, the J gene TRBJ1-2; perhaps TRBD1 as D (5 bases). The CDR3 spans 15 residues. V was shortened by 1 base and J by 0 bases, with 12 bases between the two germline ends. CDR1 and CDR2 from the germline V gene are SQVTM and ANQGSEA. The CDR3 coding sequence is TGCAGCGTTGAAGTCGGGGGAGCTGCTAACTATGGCTACACCTTC. This sequence encodes CSVEVGGAANYGYTF.

The CDR3 DNA is TGTGCCAGCAGCTTAGAACCTCGAGACACCATATATTTT. It is translated as CASSLEPRDTIYF. This sequence joins TRBV11-2 and TRBJ1-3; D is undetermined. The germline V and J ends were trimmed by 0 bases and 8 bases, with 8 bases remaining between them. The CDR3 length is 13 residues. Germline V gives CDR1 SGHAT, CDR2 FQNNGV.

The rearrangement links TRBV7-6 to TRBJ1-6; D is uncertain. Germline V lookup: CDR1 SGHVS, CDR2 FNYEAQ. This CDR3 comprises 15 residues. The V end lost 3 bases, the J end lost 7 bases, and 13 bases lay between the germline ends. For the CDR3, the DNA is TGTGCCAGCAGCTTGGCCCGGGAATTCAATTCACCCCTCCACTTT. Translated: CASSLAREFNSPLHF. Using reference TRBV7-6 and TRBJ1-6 for the parts outside the CDR3, the full variable domain is GAGVSQSPRYKVTKRGQDVALRCDPISGHVSLYWYRQALGQGPEFLTYFNYEAQQDKSGLPNDRFSAERPEGSISTLTIQRTEQRDSAMYRCASSLAREFNSPLHFGNGTRLTVT.

The rearrangement uses TRBV28 and TRBJ2-5, with a tentative D call TRBD2 (7 bases). Trimming cost V 5 bases and J 1 base, with 17 bases left between them. There are 16 residues in the CDR3. CDR1 is MDHEN, CDR2 SYDVKM, per germline. The CDR3 reads CASSPSGGPLQETQYF. CDR3 DNA sequence: TGTGCCAGCAGTCCCTCCGGGGGGCCCCTCCAAGAGACCCAGTACTTC.

The rearrangement joins TRBV9 to TRBJ2-1; the match to TRBD1 covers 7 bases. This CDR3 has 13 residues. CDR1 SGDLS and CDR2 YYNGEE come from the germline V gene. With 7 bases clipped from V and 6 bases from J, the junction kept 7 bases outside the gene matches. CDR3 nucleotide sequence: TGTGCCAGCGCACAGGGGAACCCCAATGAGCAGTTCTTC. This encodes CASAQGNPNEQFF.

J is TRBJ1-1 and V is TRBV19; the D gene is possibly TRBD1 (5 bases). The germline V gene has CDR1 LNHDA and CDR2 SQIVND (reference sequence). V lost 4 bases and J lost 1, with 7 bases in between. The CDR3 is made up of 13 amino acids. The CDR3 spells CASSRGANTEAFF. The CDR3, as DNA: TGTGCCAGTAGTAGGGGCGCGAACACTGAAGCTTTCTTT. Supplemented by reference TRBV19 and TRBJ1-1, the full variable domain reads DGGITQSPKYLFRKEGQNVTLSCEQNLNHDAMYWYRQDPGQGLRLIYYSQIVNDFQKGDIAEGYSVSREKKESFPLTVTSAQKNPTAFYLCASSRGANTEAFFGQGTRLTVV.

This chain connects TRBV27 to TRBJ2-1; D assignment may be TRBD1 or TRBD2 (6 bases each). CDR1 is MNHEY, CDR2 SMNVEV, per germline (reference sequence). V lost 5 bases, J lost 2 bases, and 13 bases lay in between. The CDR3 is made up of 15 amino acids. The CDR3 sequence is CASSAGGGPYNEQFF. The CDR3 DNA reads TGTGCCAGCAGTGCTGGAGGGGGGCCCTACAATGAGCAGTTCTTC.

The chain is built from TRBV25-1 and TRBJ2-3; 8 bases are shared with TRBD2. The germline CDR1 and CDR2 sequences are MGHDK and SYGVNS. CDR3 length: 16 amino acids. With V trimmed by 2 bases and J by 2 bases, 6 bases remained unmatched. The CDR3 DNA reads TGTGCCAGCAGTGAACCCCCGGGACTAGTCACAGATACGCAGTATTTT. This encodes CASSEPPGLVTDTQYF. The variable domain in full, completed from reference TRBV25-1 and TRBJ2-3, reads EADIYQTPRYLVIGTGKKITLECSQTMGHDKMYWYQQDPGMELHLIHYSYGVNSTEKGDLSSESTVSRIRTEHFPLTLESARPSHTSQYLCASSEPPGLVTDTQYFGPGTRLTVL.

This CDR3 reads CASSLSYVGLAGGDTQYF. CDR3 coding DNA: TGTGCCAGCAGTTTATCCTATGTTGGTCTAGCGGGGGGAGATACGCAGTATTTT. The J gene is TRBJ2-3, the V gene TRBV27, with 11 bases identical to TRBD2. Germline V gene sequence: CDR1 MNHEY, CDR2 SMNVEV (reference sequence). The CDR3 totals 18 residues. J lost 5 bases, V lost 0 bases, and 10 bases had no gene match.

This sequence joins TRBV4-2 and TRBJ2-3; possibly TRBD1 for D (6 bases). There are 21 residues in the CDR3. V lost 0 bases and J lost 0, with 25 bases in between. From germline, CDR1 is LGHNA and CDR2 YNFKEQ. The CDR3 loop is CASSQDVGAGVNPMSTDTQYF. CDR3 in DNA: TGTGCCAGCAGCCAAGACGTGGGGGCAGGGGTAAACCCGATGAGCACAGATACGCAGTATTTT.

CDR3 nucleotides: TGTGCCAGCAGCTTAGAGGTGGAGCCGTACTATGGCTACACCTTC. It encodes CASSLEVEPYYGYTF. The rearrangement uses TRBV7-6 and TRBJ1-2, with D hard to call. This CDR3 has 15 amino acids. V was pared by 1 base and J by 3 bases, with 12 bases between. Germline-derived CDR1 and CDR2 are SGHVS and FNYEAQ.